The clone carrying this T cell receptor beta chain has only one observation. Its antigen is unidentified. The sample is drawn from a study of OX40 agonist ivuxolimab in advanced cancers. Study-level points and caveats: On average, a greater number of expanded clones characterised CD8+ T cells relative to CD4+.

The CDR3 is made up of 15 amino acids. Germline loops: CDR1 SEHNR, CDR2 FQNEAQ (reference sequence). V was clipped by 4 bases and J by 0 bases, with 11 bases between them. Some clones are missing from TCRdb's copy, which holds only in-frame ones; the method was immunoSEQ multiplex PCR. Of around 77,000 clones listed, about 85% are singletons. V gene TRBV7-9 combines with J gene TRBJ2-3, with D perhaps TRBD2 (5 bases). The material sequenced was CD4+ or CD8+ T cells sorted from blood, taken in a trial of the OX40 agonist ivuxolimab. This sequence was found in an adult with an advanced solid tumor such as melanoma, head and neck, liver or kidney cancer. CDR3 in amino acids: CASSYGRGSTDTQYF. CDR3 in DNA: TGTGCCAGCAGCTATGGACGGGGTAGCACAGATACGCAGTATTTT.